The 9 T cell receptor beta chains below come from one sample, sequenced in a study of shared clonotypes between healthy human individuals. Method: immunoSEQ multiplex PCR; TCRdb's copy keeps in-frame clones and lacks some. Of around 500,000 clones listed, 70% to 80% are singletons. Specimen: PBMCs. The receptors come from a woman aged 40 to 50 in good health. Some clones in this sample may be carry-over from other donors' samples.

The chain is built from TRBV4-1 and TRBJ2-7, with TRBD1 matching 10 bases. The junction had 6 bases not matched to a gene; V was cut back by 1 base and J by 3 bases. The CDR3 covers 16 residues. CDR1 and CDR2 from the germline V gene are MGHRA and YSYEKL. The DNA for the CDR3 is TGCGCCAGCAGCCAAGGTCGCTGGACAGGGGGCTACGAGCAGTACTTC. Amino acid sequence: CASSQGRWTGGYEQYF.

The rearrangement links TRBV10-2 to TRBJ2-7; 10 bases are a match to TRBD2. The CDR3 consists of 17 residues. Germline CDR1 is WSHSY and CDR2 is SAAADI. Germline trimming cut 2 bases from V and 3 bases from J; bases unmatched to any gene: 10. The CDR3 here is CASSEGSGRSGFYEQYF. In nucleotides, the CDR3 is TGCGCCAGCAGTGAGGGTAGCGGGAGGTCTGGGTTCTACGAGCAGTACTTC.

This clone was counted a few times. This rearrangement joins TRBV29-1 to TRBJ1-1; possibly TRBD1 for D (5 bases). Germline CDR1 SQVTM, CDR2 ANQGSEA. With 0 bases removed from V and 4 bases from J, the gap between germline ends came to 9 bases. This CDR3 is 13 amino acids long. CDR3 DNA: TGCAGCGTTGAAGATCCAGGGTTCACTGAAGCTTTCTTT. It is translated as CSVEDPGFTEAFF.

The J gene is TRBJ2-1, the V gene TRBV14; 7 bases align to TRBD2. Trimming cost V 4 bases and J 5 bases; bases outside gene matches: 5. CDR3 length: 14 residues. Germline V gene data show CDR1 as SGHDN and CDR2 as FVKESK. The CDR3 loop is CASSRWEGHNEQFF. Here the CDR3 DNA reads TGTGCCAGCAGCCGATGGGAGGGTCACAATGAGCAGTTCTTC. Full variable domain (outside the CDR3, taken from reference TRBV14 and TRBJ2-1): EAGVTQFPSHSVIEKGQTVTLRCDPISGHDNLYWYRRVMGKEIKFLLHFVKESKQDESGMPNNRFLAERTGGTYSTLKVQPAELEDSGVYFCASSRWEGHNEQFFGPGTRLTVL.

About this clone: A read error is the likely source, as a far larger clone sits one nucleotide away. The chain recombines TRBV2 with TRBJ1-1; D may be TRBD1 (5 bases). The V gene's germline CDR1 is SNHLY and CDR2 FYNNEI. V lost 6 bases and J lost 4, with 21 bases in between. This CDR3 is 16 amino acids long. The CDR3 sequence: CASSEGWGSQPTEAFF. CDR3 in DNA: TGTGCCAGCAGCGAGGGGTGGGGCAGCCAACCCACTGAAGCTTTCTTT.

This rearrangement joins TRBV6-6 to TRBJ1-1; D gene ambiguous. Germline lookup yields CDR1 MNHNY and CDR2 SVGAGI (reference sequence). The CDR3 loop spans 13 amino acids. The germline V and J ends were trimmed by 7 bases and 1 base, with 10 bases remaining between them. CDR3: CASTSTTNTEAFF. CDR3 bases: TGTGCCAGCACTTCTACTACGAACACTGAAGCTTTCTTT.

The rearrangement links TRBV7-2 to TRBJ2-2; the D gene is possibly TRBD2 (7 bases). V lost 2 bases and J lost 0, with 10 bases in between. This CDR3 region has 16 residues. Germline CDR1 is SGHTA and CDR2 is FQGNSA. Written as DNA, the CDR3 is TGTGCCAGCAGCTTAAGGGGGGGCGCGAACACCGGGGAGCTGTTTTTT. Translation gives CASSLRGGANTGELFF.

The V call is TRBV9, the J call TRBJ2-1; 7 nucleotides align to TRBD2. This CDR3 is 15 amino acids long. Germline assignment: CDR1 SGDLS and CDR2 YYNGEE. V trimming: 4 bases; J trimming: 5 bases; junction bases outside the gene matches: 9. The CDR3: CASSRSGNIHNEQFF. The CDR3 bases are TGTGCCAGCAGCCGCAGCGGGAATATCCACAATGAGCAGTTCTTC. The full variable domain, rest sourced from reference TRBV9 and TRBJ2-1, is DSGVTQTPKHLITATGQRVTLRCSPRSGDLSVYWYQQSLDQGLQFLIQYYNGEERAKGNILERFSAQQFPDLHSELNLSSLELGDSALYFCASSRSGNIHNEQFFGPGTRLTVL.

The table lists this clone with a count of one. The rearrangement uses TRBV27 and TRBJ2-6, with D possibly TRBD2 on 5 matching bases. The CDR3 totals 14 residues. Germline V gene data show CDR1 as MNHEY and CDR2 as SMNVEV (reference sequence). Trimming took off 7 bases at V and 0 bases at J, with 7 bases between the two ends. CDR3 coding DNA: TGTGCCAGCAAAGACTACTCTGGGGCCAACGTCCTGACTTTC. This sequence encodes CASKDYSGANVLTF.